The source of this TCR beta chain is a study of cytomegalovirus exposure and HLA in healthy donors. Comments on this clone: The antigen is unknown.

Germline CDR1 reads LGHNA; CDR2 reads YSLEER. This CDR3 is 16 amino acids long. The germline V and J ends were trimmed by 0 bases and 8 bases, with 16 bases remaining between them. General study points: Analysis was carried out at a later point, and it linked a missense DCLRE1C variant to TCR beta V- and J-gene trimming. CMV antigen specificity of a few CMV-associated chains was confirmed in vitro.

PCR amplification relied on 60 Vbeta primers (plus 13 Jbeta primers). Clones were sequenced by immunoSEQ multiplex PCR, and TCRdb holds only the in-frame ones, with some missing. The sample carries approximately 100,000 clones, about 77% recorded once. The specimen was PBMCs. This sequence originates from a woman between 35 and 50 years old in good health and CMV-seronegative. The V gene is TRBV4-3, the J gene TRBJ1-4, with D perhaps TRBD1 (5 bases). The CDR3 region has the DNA TGCGCCAGCAGCCAAGATCGGAAAGCCGGGGGAGAAAAACTGTTTTTT. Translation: CASSQDRKAGGEKLFF.